This T cell receptor beta chain derives from a study of blood T cell repertoires in COVID-19. Study information: COVID-19 samples, acute and convalescent, were from the United States, Italy and Spain.

CDR3 length equals 15 residues. Trimming left V 2 bases short and J 6 bases short, with 15 bases between. CDR1 is MNHNY, CDR2 SVGAGI, per germline (reference sequence). This clone was counted once. Study processing details: Cell counts per sample came from amplifying reference gene primers. Measured with immunoSEQ multiplex PCR; TCRdb has only the in-frame clones, and not every one. The DNA was the basis for D and trimming; V, J and clone size are from that table. This repertoire shows about 120,000 clones, 70% to 80% found once; its top ten account for 6.5% to 9.5%. The chain uses TRBV6-6 and TRBJ2-3, with D perhaps TRBD2 (5 bases). This TCR was recovered from a human donor in a cohort sampled during active COVID-19. Sequencing used peripheral blood. The CDR3 is CASSYKSGMEDTQYF. CDR3 bases: TGTGCCAGCAGTTACAAGAGCGGAATGGAGGATACGCAGTATTTT.